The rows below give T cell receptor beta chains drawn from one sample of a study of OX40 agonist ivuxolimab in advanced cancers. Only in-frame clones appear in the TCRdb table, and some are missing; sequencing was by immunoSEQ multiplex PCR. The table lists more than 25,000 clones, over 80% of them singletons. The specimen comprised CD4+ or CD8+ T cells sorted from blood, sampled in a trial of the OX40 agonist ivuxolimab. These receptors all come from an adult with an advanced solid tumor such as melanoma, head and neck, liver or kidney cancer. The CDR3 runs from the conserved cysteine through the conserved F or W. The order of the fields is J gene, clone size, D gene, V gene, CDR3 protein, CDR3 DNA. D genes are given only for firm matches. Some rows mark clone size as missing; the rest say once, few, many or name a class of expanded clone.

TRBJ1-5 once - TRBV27 CASSLSGRGGGYSNQPQHF TGTGCCAGCAGTTTATCTGGGAGGGGAGGAGGGTATAGCAATCAGCCCCAGCATTTT
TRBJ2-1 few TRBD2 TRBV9 CASSSRTSGNNYNEQFF TGTGCCAGCAGCTCACGGACTAGCGGGAATAACTACAATGAGCAGTTCTTC
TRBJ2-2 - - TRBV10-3 CAIKGDGARTGELFF TGTGCCATCAAGGGTGATGGGGCGCGGACCGGGGAGCTGTTTTTT
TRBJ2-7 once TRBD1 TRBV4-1 CASSSPGGTGAYEQYF TGCGCCAGCAGCTCGCCGGGCGGGACAGGGGCCTACGAGCAGTACTTC
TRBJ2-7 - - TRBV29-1 CSVDGQVKGEQYF TGCAGCGTTGACGGTCAGGTCAAAGGCGAGCAGTACTTC
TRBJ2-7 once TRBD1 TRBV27 CASSAGTGGYEQYF TGTGCCAGCAGTGCCGGGACAGGGGGCTACGAGCAGTACTTC
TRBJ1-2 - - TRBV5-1 CASSYGNGYTF TGCGCCAGCAGCTATGGGAATGGCTACACCTTC
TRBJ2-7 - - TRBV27 CASGDLYYEQYF TGTGCCAGCGGTGATTTATACTACGAGCAGTACTTC
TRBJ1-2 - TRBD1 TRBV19 CASIPFDRGPAYGYTF TGTGCCAGTATCCCCTTCGACAGGGGCCCTGCTTATGGCTACACCTTC
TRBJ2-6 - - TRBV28 CASSSHFGQGGSSGANVLTF TGTGCCAGCAGTTCCCACTTCGGACAGGGAGGGAGTTCTGGGGCCAACGTCCTGACTTTC
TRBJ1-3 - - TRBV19 CASSIPGGYSGNTIYF TGTGCCAGTAGTATACCGGGGGGTTACTCTGGAAACACCATATATTTT
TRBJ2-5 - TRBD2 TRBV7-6 CASSSPSGGARETQYF TGTGCCAGCAGCTCCCCAAGCGGGGGGGCCCGGGAGACCCAGTACTTC
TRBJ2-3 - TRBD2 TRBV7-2 CASAVLLGGGARYTQYF TGTGCCAGCGCAGTCCTATTGGGCGGGGGGGCGAGATATACGCAGTATTTT
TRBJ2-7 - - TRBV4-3 CASSQDWGGRDEQYF TGCGCCAGCAGCCAAGATTGGGGCGGGCGAGACGAGCAGTACTTC
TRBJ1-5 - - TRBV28 CASREQLSNQPQHF TGTGCCAGCCGTGAGCAACTTAGCAATCAGCCCCAGCATTTT
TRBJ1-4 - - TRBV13 CASSPTGTANEKLFF TGTGCCAGCAGCCCCACCGGGACGGCTAATGAAAAACTGTTTTTT
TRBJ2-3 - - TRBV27 CASMQNTDTQYF TGTGCCAGCATGCAGAACACAGATACGCAGTATTTT
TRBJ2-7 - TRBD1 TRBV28 CASSLVGQGLYEQYF TGTGCCAGCAGTTTAGTGGGACAGGGGCTCTACGAGCAGTACTTC
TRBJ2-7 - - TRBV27 CASSLSSFPYEQYF TGTGCCAGCAGTTTAAGTAGTTTCCCCTACGAGCAGTACTTC
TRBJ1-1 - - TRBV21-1 CASSKRRPDGAFF TGTGCCAGCAGCAAGCGTCGGCCAGATGGCGCTTTCTTT
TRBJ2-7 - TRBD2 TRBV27 CASSLAGVGNEQYF TGTGCCAGCAGTTTAGCGGGAGTAGGTAACGAGCAGTACTTC
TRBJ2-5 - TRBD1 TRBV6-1 CASSDGQGDRAQYF TGTGCCAGCAGTGACGGACAGGGGGATCGGGCCCAGTACTTC
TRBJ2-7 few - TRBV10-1 CASSASPSYEQYF TGCGCCAGCAGTGCGAGTCCGTCCTACGAGCAGTACTTC
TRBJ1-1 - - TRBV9 CASSVGTGLLEAFF TGTGCCAGCAGCGTAGGCACAGGACTGCTTGAAGCTTTCTTT
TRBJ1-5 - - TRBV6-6 CATETVQSNQPQHF TGTGCCACCGAGACAGTCCAGAGCAATCAGCCCCAGCATTTT
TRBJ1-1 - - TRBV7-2 CASSLGLTEAFF TGTGCCAGCAGCCTGGGGCTCACTGAAGCTTTCTTT
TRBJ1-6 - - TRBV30 CAWSLDSYNSPLHF TGTGCCTGGAGTCTAGATTCCTATAATTCACCCCTCCACTTT
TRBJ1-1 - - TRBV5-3 CARSFWGRGRANTEAFF TGTGCCAGAAGCTTTTGGGGCCGGGGCAGGGCTAACACTGAAGCTTTCTTT
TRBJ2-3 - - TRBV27 CASRRYAGIGGDTQYF TGTGCCAGCAGGCGATACGCGGGGATAGGAGGGGATACGCAGTATTTT
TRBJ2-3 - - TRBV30 CAFVWGDADTQYF TGTGCCTTTGTGTGGGGGGACGCAGATACGCAGTATTTT
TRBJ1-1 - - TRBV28 CASFWTGNTEAFF TGTGCCAGCTTCTGGACGGGGAACACTGAAGCTTTCTTT
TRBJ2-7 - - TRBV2 CASSRLASSSYEQYF TGTGCCAGCAGTCGACTCGCTTCCAGCTCCTACGAGCAGTACTTC
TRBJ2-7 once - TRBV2 CASSSGHKYF TGTGCCAGCAGCTCGGGACATAAGTACTTC
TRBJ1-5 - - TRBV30 CAWRPSGRGVNQPQHF TGTGCCTGGAGGCCTAGCGGGAGGGGGGTCAATCAGCCCCAGCATTTT
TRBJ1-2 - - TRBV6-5 CASSYDGGTGYGYTF TGTGCCAGCAGTTACGACGGGGGCACGGGCTATGGCTACACCTTC
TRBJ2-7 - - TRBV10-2 CASIPGRGYEQYF TGCGCCAGCATCCCGGGCCGAGGCTACGAGCAGTACTTC
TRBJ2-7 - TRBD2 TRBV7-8 CASSSASSGTSYEQYF TGTGCCAGCAGCTCGGCGTCTAGCGGGACCTCCTACGAGCAGTACTTC
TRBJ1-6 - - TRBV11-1 CASSLVASNSPLHF TGTGCCAGCAGCTTAGTCGCCAGTAATTCACCCCTCCACTTT
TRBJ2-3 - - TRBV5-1 CASSFTLATDTQYF TGCGCCAGCAGCTTCACGCTAGCAACAGATACGCAGTATTTT
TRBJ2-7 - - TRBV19 CASSIGSFEQYF TGTGCCAGTAGTATAGGTAGCTTCGAGCAGTACTTC
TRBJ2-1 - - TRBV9 CASSVAGEGGFYNEQFF TGTGCCAGCAGCGTAGCTGGAGAGGGGGGGTTCTACAATGAGCAGTTCTTC
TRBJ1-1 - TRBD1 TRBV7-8 CASSPGGTEAFF TGTGCCAGCAGCCCAGGGGGAACTGAAGCTTTCTTT